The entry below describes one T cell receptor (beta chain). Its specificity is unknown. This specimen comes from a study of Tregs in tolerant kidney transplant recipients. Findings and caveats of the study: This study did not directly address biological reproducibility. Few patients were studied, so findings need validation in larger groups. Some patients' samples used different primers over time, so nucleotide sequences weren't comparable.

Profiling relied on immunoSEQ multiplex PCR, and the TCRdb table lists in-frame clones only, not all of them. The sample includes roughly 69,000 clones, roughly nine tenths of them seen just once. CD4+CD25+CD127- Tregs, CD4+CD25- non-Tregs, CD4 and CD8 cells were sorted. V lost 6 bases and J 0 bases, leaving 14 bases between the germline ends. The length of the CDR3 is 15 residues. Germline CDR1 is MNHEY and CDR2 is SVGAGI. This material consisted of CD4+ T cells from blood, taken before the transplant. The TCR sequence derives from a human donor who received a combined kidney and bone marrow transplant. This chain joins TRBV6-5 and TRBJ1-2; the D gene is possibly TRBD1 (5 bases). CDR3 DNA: TGTGCCAGCAGACCCCTTAGGGGCTCTAACTATGGCTACACCTTC. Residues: CASRPLRGSNYGYTF.